These 19 T cell receptor beta chains were sequenced from one sample in a study of T cells in Graves' hyperthyroidism and ophthalmopathy. Using RNA transcripts as the source, TCR beta CDR3 regions were amplified. The HTBI primer set drove a first-round RT-PCR of the TCR CDR3. A single record per CDR3 protein comes from TCRdb applying MiXCR to the multiplex PCR reads. The sample includes over 450,000 distinct CDR3 sequences, more than 15% seen only once; the top ten take roughly 15%. The sample consisted of blood. The receptors shown here come from a woman aged 18-30 years with Graves' ophthalmopathy.

This clonotype was counted many times. This chain uses TRBV28 with TRBJ1-5; TRBD1 aligns across 8 bases. The V segment lost 5 bases and the J segment 0 bases; nucleotides outside the gene matches: 3. Germline V lookup: CDR1 MDHEN, CDR2 SYDVKM. CDR3 size: 15 residues. The DNA for the CDR3 is TGTGCCAGCAGTGGGGGACAGGTTAGCAATCAGCCCCAGCATTTT. This sequence encodes CASSGGQVSNQPQHF. Complete variable domain (other parts from reference TRBV28 and TRBJ1-5): DVKVTQSSRYLVKRTGEKVFLECVQDMDHENMFWYRQDPGLGLRLIYFSYDVKMKEKGDIPEGYSVSREKKERFSLILESASTNQTSMYLCASSGGQVSNQPQHFGDGTRLSIL.

This clonotype has just a few counts. The CDR3 protein is CASRQGTVSFYEQYF. DNA for the CDR3: TGTGCCAGCAGGCAGGGGACAGTCTCGTTCTACGAGCAGTACTTC. This chain connects TRBV27 to TRBJ2-7; 7 bases line up with TRBD1. J was trimmed by 3 bases and V by 6 bases; bases with no gene match: 11. Germline V lookup: CDR1 MNHEY, CDR2 SMNVEV (reference sequence). The length of the CDR3 is 15 residues.

This clonotype was detected ten times or more. The gene calls are TRBV7-2 and TRBJ1-5; the D gene is possibly TRBD1 (5 bases). Germline CDR1 is SGHTA and CDR2 is FQGNSA. V was pared by 4 bases and J by 0 bases, with 13 bases between. The CDR3 covers 16 residues. The CDR3 DNA is TGTGCCAGCAGCTCGTCAGGGATTAATAGCAATCAGCCCCAGCATTTT. It codes for CASSSSGINSNQPQHF.

The table lists this clonotype with many counts. The rearrangement joins TRBV30 to TRBJ1-5, with D possibly TRBD1 on 6 matching bases. This CDR3 is built from 15 residues. Germline-derived CDR1 and CDR2 are GTSNPN and SVGIG (reference sequence). V lost 7 bases and J 7 bases, leaving 23 bases between the germline ends. The CDR3 DNA sequence: TGTGCCTTATCAACCACAGGGTTGAAAGGGCAGCCCCAGCATTTT. Amino acids: CALSTTGLKGQPQHF.

This clonotype was observed at least ten times. This rearrangement joins TRBV12-3 or TRBV12-4 to TRBJ1-4, with 9 bases aligning to TRBD1. The CDR3 totals 16 residues. With V trimmed by 6 bases and J by 6 bases, 11 bases remained unmatched. The chain's CDR3 is CASRTGTGNTYEKLFF. The DNA of the CDR3 is TGTGCCAGCAGAACCGGGACAGGGAATACTTATGAAAAACTGTTTTTT.

In regard to this clonotype: The conserved final phenylalanine or tryptophan is absent from the CDR3, which likely points to a read error. The V gene is TRBV6-1, the J gene TRBJ2-2; 8 nucleotides align to TRBD1. J gave up 6 bases and V 7 bases, and 10 bases lay outside the gene matches. CDR3 length: 15 amino acids. CDR1 and CDR2 from the germline V gene are MNHNS and SASEGT. The CDR3 bases are TGTGCCAGCAACCTCTGGACAGGGAAAGCCGGGGAGCTGTTTCTT. This sequence encodes CASNLWTGKAGELFL.

This chain links TRBV30 with TRBJ2-1; 7 bases match TRBD2. Germline V gene data show CDR1 as GTSNPN and CDR2 as SVGIG (reference sequence). V was pared by 5 bases and J by 8 bases, with 6 bases of the junction left unmatched. This CDR3 is 12 amino acids long. CDR3 amino acids: CAWESGADEQFF. CDR3 coding DNA: TGTGCCTGGGAAAGCGGGGCGGATGAGCAGTTCTTC. The full variable domain, rest sourced from reference TRBV30 and TRBJ2-1, is SQTIHQWPATLVQPVGSPLSLECTVEGTSNPNLYWYRQAAGRGLQLLFYSVGIGQISSEVPQNLSASRPQDRQFILSSKKLLLSDSGFYLCAWESGADEQFFGPGTRLTVL.

The chain combines TRBV11-2 with TRBJ2-4, with 7 bases that match TRBD1. The V and J ends lost 2 bases and 6 bases, in that order; junction bases with no gene match: 4. Germline V gene lookup returns CDR1 SGHAT and CDR2 FQNNGV. This CDR3 contains 14 residues. The CDR3 protein is CASSLIRGRNIQYF. The CDR3, as DNA: TGTGCCAGCAGCTTAATAAGGGGGCGAAACATTCAGTACTTC.

This clonotype was detected a few times. This CDR3 is CASLRQGAYYGYTF. The CDR3 DNA reads TGTGCCAGCTTGAGACAGGGGGCCTACTATGGCTACACCTTC. The chain employs TRBV2 and TRBJ1-2; the match to TRBD1 covers 10 bases. CDR3 length: 14 amino acids. Unmatched junction bases numbered 6, after V lost 8 bases and J lost 3 bases. The germline V gene encodes CDR1 SNHLY and CDR2 FYNNEI.

The chain combines TRBV19 with TRBJ1-5, with D possibly being TRBD1 (5 bases). This CDR3 is built from 16 residues. Trimming pared 4 bases from V and 10 bases from J, leaving 23 bases between. Germline loops: CDR1 LNHDA, CDR2 SQIVND (reference sequence). CDR3 loop: CASSTRPSGPLSPQHF. CDR3 DNA sequence: TGTGCCAGTAGTACCCGACCCTCGGGACCTCTTAGCCCCCAGCATTTT. Complete variable domain (other parts from reference TRBV19 and TRBJ1-5): DGGITQSPKYLFRKEGQNVTLSCEQNLNHDAMYWYRQDPGQGLRLIYYSQIVNDFQKGDIAEGYSVSREKKESFPLTVTSAQKNPTAFYLCASSTRPSGPLSPQHFGDGTRLSIL.

With respect to this clonotype: A much larger clone lies one base from this, so it may be a read error. The chain carries TRBV2 and TRBJ1-6; TRBD1 matches at 9 bases. Trimming at V came to 4 bases and at J to 7 bases, leaving 2 bases not matched to a gene. Germline assignment: CDR1 SNHLY and CDR2 FYNNEI. CDR3 length: 14 amino acids. This CDR3 reads CASSGTGENSPLHF. The CDR3 bases are TGTGCCAGCAGTGGGACAGGGGAAAATTCACCCCTCCACTTT.

This clonotype came up a few times. Just one base apart from a much larger clone, this may be a read error. V gene TRBV20-1 combines with J gene TRBJ1-1; D may be TRBD1 (6 bases). Germline V lookup: CDR1 DFQATT, CDR2 SNEGSKA (reference sequence). V was shortened by 6 bases and J by 1 base, with 15 bases between the two germline ends. CDR3 size: 14 residues. CDR3: CSAPDRQRNTEAFF. CDR3 nucleotides: TGCAGTGCCCCGGACAGACAGAGGAACACTGAAGCTTTCTTT.

This clonotype showed up many times. The chain joins TRBV18 to TRBJ2-3, with D possibly called TRBD1 or TRBD2 (5 bases each). This CDR3 is 16 amino acids long. Germline CDR1 reads KGHSH; CDR2 reads LQKENI. The germline V and J ends were trimmed by 4 bases and 2 bases, with 16 bases remaining between them. The DNA of the CDR3 is TGTGCCAGCTCACAGAGGGAGACAGTTATCACAGATACGCAGTATTTT. Protein: CASSQRETVITDTQYF.

This clonotype has a count of ten or more. Sequence at one end of the junction differs from germline and may be a read error. The CDR3 reads CASSQGASNQPQHF. Written as DNA, the CDR3 is TGCGCCAGCAGTCAAGGGGCCAGCAATCAGCCCCAGCATTTT. The chain combines TRBV4-1 with TRBJ1-5; TRBD1 is a possible D gene (5 bases). This CDR3 spans 14 amino acids. Per the germline V gene, CDR1 is MGHRA and CDR2 is YSYEKL.

This clonotype was counted ten times or more. This chain's CDR3 is CASSYWGQGTAEAFF. Written as DNA, the CDR3 is TGTGCCAGCAGTTACTGGGGACAGGGTACGGCTGAAGCTTTCTTT. The chain uses TRBV6-2 or TRBV6-3 and TRBJ1-1; 9 bases align to TRBD1. The germline gives CDR1 MNHEY, CDR2 SVGEGT. The J segment lost 6 bases and the V segment lost 1 base, leaving 6 bases of the junction unmatched. The CDR3 loop spans 15 amino acids.

The chain has TRBV27 and TRBJ2-2; 11 bases are shared with TRBD2. V dropped 6 bases and J dropped 4; count of bases not matched to a gene: 10. The CDR3 contains 17 residues. Germline CDR1 MNHEY, CDR2 SMNVEV (reference sequence). CDR3 in amino acids: CASSLAPGLAATGELFF. In DNA form, the CDR3 reads TGTGCCAGCAGCCTCGCTCCGGGACTAGCGGCCACCGGGGAGCTGTTTTTT.

This clonotype was seen repeatedly, ten times or more. V gene TRBV7-2 combines with J gene TRBJ2-2; the D gene is possibly TRBD1 (5 bases). Germline CDR1 and CDR2: SGHTA and FQGNSA. The CDR3 is 15 amino acids. V was cut by 5 bases and J by 0 bases, with 10 bases left in between. The CDR3 DNA reads TGTGCCAGCAGCGCCTTGGGGCCGAACACCGGGGAGCTGTTTTTT. Its translation is CASSALGPNTGELFF.

The rearrangement uses TRBV9 and TRBJ1-5; D is unclear. Trimming took off 3 bases at V and 1 base at J, with 5 bases between the two ends. Per the germline V gene, CDR1 is SGDLS and CDR2 is YYNGEE. The CDR3 consists of 13 residues. Here the CDR3 reads CASSAVSNQPQHF. CDR3 coding DNA: TGTGCCAGCAGCGCCGTAAGCAATCAGCCCCAGCATTTT.

This clonotype has only a few counts. The V and J genes are TRBV4-3 and TRBJ1-4; 7 bases match TRBD1. Germline V CDR1 and CDR2: LGHNA, YSLEER. V trimming: 0 bases; J trimming: 5 bases; junction bases outside the gene matches: 6. The CDR3 extends over 16 amino acids. The CDR3 loop is CASSQDEARGNEKLFF. DNA for the CDR3: TGCGCCAGCAGCCAAGATGAGGCCAGGGGGAATGAAAAACTGTTTTTT.